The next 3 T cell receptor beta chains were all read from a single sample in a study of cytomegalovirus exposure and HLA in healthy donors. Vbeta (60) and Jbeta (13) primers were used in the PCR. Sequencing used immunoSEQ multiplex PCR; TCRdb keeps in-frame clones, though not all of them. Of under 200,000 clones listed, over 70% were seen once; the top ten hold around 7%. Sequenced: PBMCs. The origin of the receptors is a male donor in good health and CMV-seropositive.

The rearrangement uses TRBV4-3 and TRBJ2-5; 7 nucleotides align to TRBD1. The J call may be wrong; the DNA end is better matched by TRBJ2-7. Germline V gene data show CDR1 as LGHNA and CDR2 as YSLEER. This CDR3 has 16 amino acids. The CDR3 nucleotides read TGCGCCAGCAGCCAAGTAGGACAGGACCCATTCTACGAGCAGTACTTC. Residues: CASSQVGQDPFYEQYF.

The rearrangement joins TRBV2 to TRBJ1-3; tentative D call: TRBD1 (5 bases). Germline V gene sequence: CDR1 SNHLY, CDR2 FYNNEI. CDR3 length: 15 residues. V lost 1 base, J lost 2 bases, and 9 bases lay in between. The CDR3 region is CASSEDGGAGNTIYF. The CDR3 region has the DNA TGTGCCAGCAGTGAAGACGGGGGAGCTGGAAACACCATATATTTT. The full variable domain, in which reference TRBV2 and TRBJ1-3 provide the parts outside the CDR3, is EPEVTQTPSHQVTQMGQEVILRCVPISNHLYFYWYRQILGQKVEFLVSFYNNEISEKSEIFDDQFSVERPDGSNFTLKIRSTKLEDSAMYFCASSEDGGAGNTIYFGEGSWLTVV.

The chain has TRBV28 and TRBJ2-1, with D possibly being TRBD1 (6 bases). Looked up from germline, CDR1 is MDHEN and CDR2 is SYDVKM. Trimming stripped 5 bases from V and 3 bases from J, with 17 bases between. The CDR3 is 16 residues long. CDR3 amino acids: CASSIYRVVNYNEQFF. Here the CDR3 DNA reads TGTGCCAGCAGTATCTACAGGGTAGTGAACTACAATGAGCAGTTCTTC.